Below, 17 T cell receptor beta chains from the same sample are listed, as sequenced in a study of cytomegalovirus exposure and HLA in healthy donors. This PCR relied on a set of 60 Vbeta primers and 13 Jbeta primers. Only in-frame clones appear in the TCRdb table, and some are missing; sequencing was by immunoSEQ multiplex PCR. The sample records approximately 91,000 clones, over 65% being singletons. Sequences were obtained from PBMCs. All receptors derive from a human donor in good health.

The rearrangement links TRBV30 to TRBJ1-1; the match to TRBD1 covers 9 bases. Trimming took 3 bases from V and 2 from J; bases not matched to a gene: 7. This CDR3 has 15 amino acids. Germline assignment: CDR1 GTSNPN and CDR2 SVGIG (reference sequence). The CDR3 protein is CAWRTPGQGNTEAFF. CDR3 in DNA: TGTGCCTGGAGGACCCCGGGACAGGGAAACACTGAAGCTTTCTTT.

V and J are TRBV27 and TRBJ2-1; a possible D gene is TRBD1 (5 bases). Germline V gene data show CDR1 as MNHEY and CDR2 as SMNVEV (reference sequence). V was pared by 4 bases and J by 0 bases, with 10 bases between. The CDR3 consists of 15 residues. This CDR3 reads CASSSDTYSYNEQFF. The CDR3 DNA reads as TGTGCCAGCAGTTCGGACACCTACTCCTACAATGAGCAGTTCTTC.

The chain uses TRBV5-1 and TRBJ2-5; 8 bases are shared with TRBD2. Germline V gives CDR1 SGHRS, CDR2 YFSETQ. V gave up 0 bases and J gave up 11 bases; unmatched junction bases: 21. The CDR3 is 18 residues long. CDR3 amino acids: CASSLASGPNTNPNEQYF. CDR3 bases: TGCGCCAGCAGCTTGGCTAGCGGGCCGAACACCAATCCTAATGAGCAGTACTTC.

This clone has just one count. This sequence joins TRBV7-9 and TRBJ2-3; maybe TRBD2 (5 bases). Germline assignment: CDR1 SEHNR and CDR2 FQNEAQ (reference sequence). Deletions cut 2 bases from V and 6 bases from J, with 21 bases between. The CDR3 spans 17 residues. The CDR3 region is CASSLSLGSSSSDTQYF. The CDR3 DNA reads TGTGCCAGCAGCTTATCACTAGGGTCCTCAAGTAGTGATACGCAGTATTTT.

The chain joins TRBV29-1 to TRBJ2-5, with D perhaps matching TRBD1 (6 bases). The germline V gene has CDR1 SQVTM and CDR2 ANQGSEA. The CDR3 consists of 11 residues. V was trimmed by 5 bases and J by 4 bases, leaving 8 bases between them. The CDR3 loop is CSVRDTETQYF. The CDR3 DNA is TGCAGCGTTAGGGACACAGAGACCCAGTACTTC. The full variable domain, rest sourced from reference TRBV29-1 and TRBJ2-5, is SAVISQKPSRDICQRGTSLTIQCQVDSQVTMMFWYRQQPGQSLTLIATANQGSEATYESGFVIDKFPISRPNLTFSTLTVSNMSPEDSSIYLCSVRDTETQYFGPGTRLLVL.

V usage is TRBV18 and J usage is TRBJ2-3; the D gene is possibly TRBD2 (6 bases). The V end lost 3 bases, the J end lost 2 bases, and 12 bases lay between the germline ends. Looked up from germline, CDR1 is KGHSH and CDR2 is LQKENI. CDR3 length equals 15 residues. CDR3 sequence reads: CASSPRTTDTDTQYF. The CDR3 DNA reads as TGTGCCAGCTCACCGCGGACTACCGACACAGATACGCAGTATTTT.

The J gene is TRBJ1-2, the V gene TRBV5-4; 7 bases line up with TRBD1. From germline, CDR1 is SGHNT and CDR2 YYREEE (reference sequence). The CDR3 is 14 amino acids. Trimming removed 9 bases from V and 1 base from J; junction bases left unmatched: 9. The chain's CDR3 is CATGTAGGNYGYTF. The CDR3 nucleotides read TGTGCCACCGGGACAGCCGGTGGTAACTATGGCTACACCTTC.

The chain recombines TRBV5-4 with TRBJ2-3; 11 nucleotides line up with TRBD2. Trimming at V came to 3 bases and at J to 3 bases, leaving 6 bases not matched to a gene. CDR1 and CDR2 from the germline V gene are SGHNT and YYREEE (reference sequence). The length of the CDR3 is 16 residues. The CDR3 nucleotides are TGTGCCAGCAGCTCCATAGCGGGGGGGAGTACAGATACGCAGTATTTT. Amino acids: CASSSIAGGSTDTQYF.

The chain carries TRBV5-1 and TRBJ2-3; D is possibly TRBD2 (7 bases). V lost 1 base to trimming and J lost 2 bases, with 14 bases between them. Germline CDR1 is SGHRS and CDR2 is YFSETQ. This CDR3 comprises 16 residues. CDR3 protein: CASSLLVGGPTDTQYF. CDR3 nucleotide sequence: TGCGCCAGCAGCTTGTTAGTGGGGGGGCCCACAGATACGCAGTATTTT.

This clone was recorded once. The chain employs TRBV5-1 and TRBJ2-2; TRBD1 matches at 7 bases. The length of the CDR3 is 14 residues. Per the germline V gene, CDR1 is SGHRS and CDR2 is YFSETQ. The junction had 7 bases not matched to a gene; V was cut back by 6 bases and J by 5 bases. In DNA, the CDR3 is TGCGCCAGCACCTACAGGGGTAGTACCGGGGAGCTGTTTTTT. Amino acids: CASTYRGSTGELFF. Variable domain in full (rest from reference TRBV5-1 and TRBJ2-2): KAGVTQTPRYLIKTRGQQVTLSCSPISGHRSVSWYQQTPGQGLQFLFEYFSETQRNKGNFPGRFSGRQFSNSRSEMNVSTLELGDSALYLCASTYRGSTGELFFGEGSRLTVL.

V is TRBV7-6 and J is TRBJ1-1; D remains unclear. The CDR3 has 14 residues. Trimming stripped 5 bases from V and 1 base from J, with 11 bases between. CDR1 and CDR2 (germline): SGHVS, FNYEAQ. DNA of the CDR3: TGTGCCAGCAGCCAGCTCCCAGGGAACACTGAAGCTTTCTTT. The encoded protein is CASSQLPGNTEAFF.

The rearrangement links TRBV15 to TRBJ1-5, with 9 bases identical to TRBD1. Germline CDR1 reads LNHNV; CDR2 reads YYDKDF (reference sequence). V was clipped by 1 base and J by 4 bases; unmatched bases: 2. The CDR3 loop spans 15 amino acids. The CDR3 reads CATSRAGTGNQPQHF. The CDR3 bases are TGTGCCACCAGCAGAGCCGGGACAGGGAATCAGCCCCAGCATTTT.

The gene calls are TRBV7-9 and TRBJ2-3; 7 bases agree with TRBD2. This CDR3 is built from 17 residues. CDR1 and CDR2 (germline): SEHNR, FQNEAQ (reference sequence). The V segment lost 1 base and the J segment 2 bases; nucleotides outside the gene matches: 9. CDR3 amino acids: CASSLDGTMRATDTQYF. CDR3 coding DNA: TGTGCCAGCAGCTTAGACGGGACTATGAGGGCCACAGATACGCAGTATTTT.

The chain carries TRBV28 and TRBJ2-3, with D perhaps TRBD1 (6 bases). The CDR3 length is 15 residues. The ends were cut back, 5 bases at V and 3 bases at J, with 15 bases in the middle. Germline CDR1 reads MDHEN; CDR2 reads SYDVKM. CDR3 in amino acids: CASSRLGARTDTQYF. The CDR3 DNA reads as TGTGCCAGCAGTAGGCTGGGGGCGCGTACAGATACGCAGTATTTT.

This clone was counted between two and nine times. The chain combines TRBV13 with TRBJ2-7, with a possible D match to TRBD1 (5 bases). Germline CDR1 is PRHDT and CDR2 is FYEKMQ (reference sequence). With 2 bases removed from V and 5 bases from J, the gap between germline ends came to 10 bases. This CDR3 comprises 13 residues. CDR3 DNA sequence: TGTGCCAGCAGCTTACAGCGCAGGGACGAGCAGTACTTC. This sequence encodes CASSLQRRDEQYF.

This clone has only one observation. This sequence joins TRBV11-1 and TRBJ2-2; TRBD2 matches 8 bases. CDR3 length equals 14 residues. V shed 6 bases, J shed 7 bases, and the junction held 7 bases outside the gene matches. Germline V lookup: CDR1 SGHAT, CDR2 FQDESV (reference sequence). As DNA, the CDR3 is TGTGCCAGCAGACTTAGCGGGAAGGGCGGGGAGCTGTTTTTT. It is translated as CASRLSGKGGELFF.

Only a few counts were recorded for this clone. The chain joins TRBV5-4 to TRBJ1-1; TRBD1 matches at 7 bases. The CDR3 runs 15 residues. Germline loops: CDR1 SGHNT, CDR2 YYREEE (reference sequence). Trimming removed 5 bases from V and 0 bases from J; junction bases left unmatched: 7. The CDR3 loop is CASSRDSLMNTEAFF. The CDR3 DNA reads TGTGCCAGCAGTCGGGACAGCCTCATGAACACTGAAGCTTTCTTT.